The T cell receptor (beta chain) under discussion was sequenced for a study of CXCR3-negative and CXCR3-positive naive CD8 T cells. General study findings and limits: Naive CXCR3-positive and CXCR3-negative cells shared similar TRBV-TRBJ usage, unlike memory cells.

Note on this clonotype: No antigen is known for it.

The authors prepared UMI-labeled TRB cDNA libraries by 5' RACE. TCRdb reprocessed the 5' RACE reads, with one entry per CDR3 protein and no DNA. Here the sample table reports 38,000 or so distinct CDR3 sequences. The CDR3 runs 16 residues. The germline gives CDR1 LGHNT, CDR2 FRNRAP. V and J are TRBV12-5 and TRBJ2-5; there is no DNA to check the TCRdb D call of TRBD2. The TCR originated in a human donor in good health. Some clones in this sample may be carry-over from other donors' samples. The material sequenced was naive CXCR3- CD8+ T cells from blood. The subset was: CD45RO-CCR7+CD27+CD95- naive CD8+ T cells lacking CXCR3 (TNR3-). The CDR3 loop is CASVAGAGGPQETQYF.